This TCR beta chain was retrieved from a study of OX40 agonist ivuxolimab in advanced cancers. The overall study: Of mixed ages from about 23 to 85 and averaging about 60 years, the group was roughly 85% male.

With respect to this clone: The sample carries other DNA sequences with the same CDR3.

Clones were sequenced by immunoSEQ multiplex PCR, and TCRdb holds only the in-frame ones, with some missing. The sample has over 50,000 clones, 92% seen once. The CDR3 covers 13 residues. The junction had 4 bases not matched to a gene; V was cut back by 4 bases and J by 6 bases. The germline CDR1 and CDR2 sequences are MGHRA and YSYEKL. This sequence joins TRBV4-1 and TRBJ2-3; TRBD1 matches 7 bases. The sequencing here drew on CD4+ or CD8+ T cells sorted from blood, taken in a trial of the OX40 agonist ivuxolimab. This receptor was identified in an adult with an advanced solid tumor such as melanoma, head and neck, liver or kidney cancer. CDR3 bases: TGCGCCAGCAGCCGGGGACAGCCGGATACGCAGTATTTT. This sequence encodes CASSRGQPDTQYF.